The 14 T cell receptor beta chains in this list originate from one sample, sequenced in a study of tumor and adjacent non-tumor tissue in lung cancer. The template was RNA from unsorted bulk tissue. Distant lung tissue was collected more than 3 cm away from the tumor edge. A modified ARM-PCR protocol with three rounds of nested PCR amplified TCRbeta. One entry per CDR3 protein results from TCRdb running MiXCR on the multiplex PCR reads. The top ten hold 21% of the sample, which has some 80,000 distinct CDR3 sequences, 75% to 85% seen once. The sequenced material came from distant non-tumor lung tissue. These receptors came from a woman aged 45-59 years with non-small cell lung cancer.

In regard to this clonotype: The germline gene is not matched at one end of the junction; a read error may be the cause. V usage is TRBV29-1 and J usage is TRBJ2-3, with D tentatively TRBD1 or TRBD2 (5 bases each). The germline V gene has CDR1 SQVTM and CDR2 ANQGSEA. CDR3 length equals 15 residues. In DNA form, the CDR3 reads TGCAACGTCGCATACCAGGTGCCCGGGGCAGAAACGCAGTATTTT. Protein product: CNVAYQVPGAETQYF.

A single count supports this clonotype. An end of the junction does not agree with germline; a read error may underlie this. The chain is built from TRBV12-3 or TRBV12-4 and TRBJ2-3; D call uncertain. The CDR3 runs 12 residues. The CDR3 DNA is TGTGACAGCAGTTTACTGGGAAATACACAGTATTTT. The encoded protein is CDSSLLGNTQYF.

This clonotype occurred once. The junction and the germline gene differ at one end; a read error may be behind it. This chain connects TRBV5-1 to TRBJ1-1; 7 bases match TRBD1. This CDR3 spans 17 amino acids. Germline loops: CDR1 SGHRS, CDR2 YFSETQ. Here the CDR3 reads CTSSLRVGGIGNTEALF. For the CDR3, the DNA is TGCACCAGCAGCTTAAGAGTAGGGGGCATAGGGAACACTGAAGCCCTCTTT.

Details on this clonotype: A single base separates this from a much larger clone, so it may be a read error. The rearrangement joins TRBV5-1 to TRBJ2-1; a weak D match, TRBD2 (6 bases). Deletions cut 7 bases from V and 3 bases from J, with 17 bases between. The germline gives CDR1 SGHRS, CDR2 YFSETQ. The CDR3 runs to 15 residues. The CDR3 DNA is TGCGCCAGCGCCGAAGGGGACTTATACTACAATGAGCAGTTCTTC. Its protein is CASAEGDLYYNEQFF.

The CDR3 sequence is CNFISGMAIHKQYF. The CDR3 DNA is TGCAACTTCATCAGCGGGATGGCAATCCACAAGCAGTACTTC. The chain combines TRBV29-1 with TRBJ2-7; TRBD2 matches 7 bases. Germline CDR1 SQVTM, CDR2 ANQGSEA. CDR3 size: 14 residues.

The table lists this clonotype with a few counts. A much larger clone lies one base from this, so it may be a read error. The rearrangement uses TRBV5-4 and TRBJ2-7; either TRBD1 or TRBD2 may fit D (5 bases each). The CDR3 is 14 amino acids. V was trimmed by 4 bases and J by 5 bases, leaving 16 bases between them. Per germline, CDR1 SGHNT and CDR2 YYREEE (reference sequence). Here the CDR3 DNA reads TGTGCCAGCAGCGGGGTAGGAGAGGGGAACGAGCAGTACTTC. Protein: CASSGVGEGNEQYF.

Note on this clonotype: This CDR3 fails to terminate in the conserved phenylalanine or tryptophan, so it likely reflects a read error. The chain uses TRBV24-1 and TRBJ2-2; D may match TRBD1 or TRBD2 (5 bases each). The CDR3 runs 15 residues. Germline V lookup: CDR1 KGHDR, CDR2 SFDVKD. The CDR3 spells CATSEEQDYTGELFL. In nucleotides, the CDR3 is TGTGCAACCAGTGAGGAACAGGACTACACCGGGGAGCTGTTTCTT.

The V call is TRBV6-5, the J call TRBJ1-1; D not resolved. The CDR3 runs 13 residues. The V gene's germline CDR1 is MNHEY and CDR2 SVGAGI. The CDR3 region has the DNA TGTGTCCCCGCATGGCAGGTGAACACTGAAGCTTTCTTT. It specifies CVPAWQVNTEAFF.

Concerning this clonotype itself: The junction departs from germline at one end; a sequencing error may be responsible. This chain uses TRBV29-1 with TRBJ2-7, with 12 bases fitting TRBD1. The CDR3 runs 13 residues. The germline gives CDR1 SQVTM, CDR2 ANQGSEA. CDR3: CSIPGQGAYVQYF. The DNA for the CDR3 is TGCAGCATACCGGGACAGGGGGCGTACGTGCAGTACTTC.

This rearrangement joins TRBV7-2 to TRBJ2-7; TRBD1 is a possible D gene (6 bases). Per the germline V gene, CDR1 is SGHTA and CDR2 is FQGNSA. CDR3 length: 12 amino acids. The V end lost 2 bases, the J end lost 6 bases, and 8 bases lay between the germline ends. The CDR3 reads CASSLTGIEQYF. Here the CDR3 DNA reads TGTGCCAGCAGCTTAACAGGGATCGAGCAGTACTTC.

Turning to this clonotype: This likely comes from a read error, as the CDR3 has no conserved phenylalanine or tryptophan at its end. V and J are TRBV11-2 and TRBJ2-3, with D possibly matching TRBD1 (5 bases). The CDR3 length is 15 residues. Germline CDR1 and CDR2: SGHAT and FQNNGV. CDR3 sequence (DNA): TGTGCCAGCAGGTTAGGACCCCCAGGGAACCATACGCAGTATCTT. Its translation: CASRLGPPGNHTQYL.

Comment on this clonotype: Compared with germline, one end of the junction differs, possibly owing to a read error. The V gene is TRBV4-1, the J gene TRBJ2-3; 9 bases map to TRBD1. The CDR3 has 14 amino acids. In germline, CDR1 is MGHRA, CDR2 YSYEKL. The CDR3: CASSQTGGTVTQYF. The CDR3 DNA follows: TGCGCCAGCAGTCAAACAGGGGGCACAGTTACGCAATATTTT.

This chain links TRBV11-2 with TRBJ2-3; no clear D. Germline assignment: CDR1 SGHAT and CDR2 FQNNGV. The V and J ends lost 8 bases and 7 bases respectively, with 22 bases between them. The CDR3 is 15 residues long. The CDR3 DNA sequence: TGTGCCAGCGGCCTAGGACCCCCAGTGGACCATACGCAGTATTTT. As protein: CASGLGPPVDHTQYF.

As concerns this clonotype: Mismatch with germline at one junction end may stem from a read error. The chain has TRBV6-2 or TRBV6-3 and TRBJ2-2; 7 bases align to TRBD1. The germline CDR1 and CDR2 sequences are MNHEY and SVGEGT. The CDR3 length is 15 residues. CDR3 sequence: CVNSRQGTVTGKLFF. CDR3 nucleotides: TGTGTCAACAGTCGACAGGGAACCGTCACCGGGAAGCTGTTTTTT.